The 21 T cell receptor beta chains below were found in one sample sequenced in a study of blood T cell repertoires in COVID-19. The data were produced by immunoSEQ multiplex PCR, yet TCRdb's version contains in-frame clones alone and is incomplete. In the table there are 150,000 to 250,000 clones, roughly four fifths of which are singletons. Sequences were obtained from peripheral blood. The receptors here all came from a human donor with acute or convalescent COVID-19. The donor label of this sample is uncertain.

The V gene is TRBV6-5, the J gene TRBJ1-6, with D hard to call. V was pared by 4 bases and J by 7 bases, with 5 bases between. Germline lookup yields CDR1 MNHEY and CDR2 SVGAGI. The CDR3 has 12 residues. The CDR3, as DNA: TGTGCCAGCAGTTTTCGGAATTCACCCCTCCACTTT. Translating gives CASSFRNSPLHF.

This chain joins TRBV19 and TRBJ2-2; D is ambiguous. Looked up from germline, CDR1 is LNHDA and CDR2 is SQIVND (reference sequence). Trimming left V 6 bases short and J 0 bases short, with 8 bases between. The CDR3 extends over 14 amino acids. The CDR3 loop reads CASRPTTNTGELFF. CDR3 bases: TGTGCCAGTAGGCCGACAACGAACACCGGGGAGCTGTTTTTT.

CDR3: CASSLGPGDQETQYF. CDR3 coding DNA: TGTGCCAGCAGCCTCGGACCGGGGGACCAAGAGACCCAGTACTTC. The J gene is TRBJ2-5, the V gene TRBV9; weak D call: TRBD2 (6 bases). The CDR3 loop spans 15 amino acids. Trimming shortened V by 4 bases and J by 0 bases, and 13 bases separated the two germline ends. Per the germline V gene, CDR1 is SGDLS and CDR2 is YYNGEE.

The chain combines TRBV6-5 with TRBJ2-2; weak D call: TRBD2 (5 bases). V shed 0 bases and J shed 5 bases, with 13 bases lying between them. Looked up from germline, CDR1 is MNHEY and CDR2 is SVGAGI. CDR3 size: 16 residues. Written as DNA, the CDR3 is TGTGCCAGCAGTTACTCGAACACTGGGAGAACCGGGGAGCTGTTTTTT. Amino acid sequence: CASSYSNTGRTGELFF.

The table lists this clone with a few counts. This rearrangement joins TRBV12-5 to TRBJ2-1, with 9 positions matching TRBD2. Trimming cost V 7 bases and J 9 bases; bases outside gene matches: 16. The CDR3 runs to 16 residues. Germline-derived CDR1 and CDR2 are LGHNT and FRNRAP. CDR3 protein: CASAPEASGNPSEQFF. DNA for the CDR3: TGTGCTAGTGCCCCGGAGGCTAGCGGGAACCCCAGTGAGCAGTTCTTC.

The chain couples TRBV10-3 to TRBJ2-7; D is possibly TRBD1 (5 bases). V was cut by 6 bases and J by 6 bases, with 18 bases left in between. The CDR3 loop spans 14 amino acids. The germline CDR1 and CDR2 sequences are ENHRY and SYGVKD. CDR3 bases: TGTGCCATCAGACCCCGGACACCACACGGCGAGCAGTACTTC. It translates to CAIRPRTPHGEQYF.

CDR3 amino acids: CASSLDIAGVSYNEQFF. The CDR3 DNA follows: TGCGCCAGCAGCCTTGATATAGCGGGCGTCTCCTACAATGAGCAGTTCTTC. V is TRBV5-1 and J is TRBJ2-1; TRBD2 matches 7 bases. CDR3 length equals 17 residues. Germline values: CDR1 SGHRS, CDR2 YFSETQ. Trimming removed 4 bases from V and 0 bases from J; junction bases left unmatched: 10.

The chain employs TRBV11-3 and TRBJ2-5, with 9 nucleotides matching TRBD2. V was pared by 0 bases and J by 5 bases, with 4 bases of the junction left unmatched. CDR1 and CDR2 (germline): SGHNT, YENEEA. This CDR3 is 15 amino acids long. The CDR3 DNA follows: TGTGCCAGCAGCTTAGAGGGACTAGCCGGGGAGACCCAGTACTTC. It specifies CASSLEGLAGETQYF.

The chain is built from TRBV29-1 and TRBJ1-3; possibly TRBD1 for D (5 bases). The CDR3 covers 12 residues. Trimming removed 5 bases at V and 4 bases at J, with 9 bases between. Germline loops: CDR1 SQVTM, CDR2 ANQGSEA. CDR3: CSVKGSGNTIYF. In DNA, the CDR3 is TGCAGCGTTAAGGGGTCCGGAAACACCATATATTTT.

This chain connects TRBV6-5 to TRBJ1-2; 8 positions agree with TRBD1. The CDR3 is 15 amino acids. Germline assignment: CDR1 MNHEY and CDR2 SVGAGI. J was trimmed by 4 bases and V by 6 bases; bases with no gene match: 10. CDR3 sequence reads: CASRIPGGAGYGYTF. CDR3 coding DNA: TGTGCCAGCAGGATACCAGGGGGCGCGGGCTATGGCTACACCTTC.

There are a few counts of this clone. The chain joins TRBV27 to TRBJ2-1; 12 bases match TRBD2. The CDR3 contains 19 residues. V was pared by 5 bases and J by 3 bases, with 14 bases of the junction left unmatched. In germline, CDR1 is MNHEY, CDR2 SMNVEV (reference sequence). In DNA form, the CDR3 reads TGTGCCAGCAGTCGACTAGCGGGAGTCACCACTCAACACTACAATGAGCAGTTCTTC. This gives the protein CASSRLAGVTTQHYNEQFF.

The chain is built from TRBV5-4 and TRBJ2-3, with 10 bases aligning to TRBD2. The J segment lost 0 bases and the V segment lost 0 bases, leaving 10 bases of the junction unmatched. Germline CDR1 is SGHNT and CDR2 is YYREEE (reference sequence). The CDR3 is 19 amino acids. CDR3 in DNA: TGTGCCAGCAGCTTGGGGGGTCTAGCGGGAGTATCGAGCACAGATACGCAGTATTTT. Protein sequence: CASSLGGLAGVSSTDTQYF.

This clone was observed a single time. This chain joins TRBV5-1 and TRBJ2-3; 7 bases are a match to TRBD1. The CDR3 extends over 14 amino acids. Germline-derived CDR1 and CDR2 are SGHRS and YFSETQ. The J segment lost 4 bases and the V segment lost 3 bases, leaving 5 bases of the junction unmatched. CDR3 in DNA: TGCGCCAGCAGCTATTCAGGGGGTGCAGATACGCAGTATTTT. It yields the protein CASSYSGGADTQYF.

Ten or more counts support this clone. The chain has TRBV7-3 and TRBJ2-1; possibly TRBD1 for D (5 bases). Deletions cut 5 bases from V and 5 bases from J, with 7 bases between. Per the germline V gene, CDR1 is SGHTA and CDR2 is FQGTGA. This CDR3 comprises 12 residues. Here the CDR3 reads CASSQGDNEQFF. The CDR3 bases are TGTGCCAGCAGCCAAGGGGACAATGAGCAGTTCTTC.

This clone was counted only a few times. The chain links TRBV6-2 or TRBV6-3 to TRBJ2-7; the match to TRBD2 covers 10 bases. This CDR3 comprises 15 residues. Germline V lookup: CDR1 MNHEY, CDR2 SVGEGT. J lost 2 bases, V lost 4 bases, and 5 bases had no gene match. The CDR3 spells CASSLGGLATYEQYF. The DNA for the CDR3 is TGTGCCAGCAGTTTAGGGGGACTAGCGACCTACGAGCAGTACTTC.

The CDR3 loop is CASGPRDRTYEQYF. CDR3 DNA sequence: TGCGCCAGCGGCCCACGGGACAGGACTTACGAGCAGTACTTC. This chain links TRBV5-1 with TRBJ2-7; 8 bases match TRBD1. CDR1 is SGHRS, CDR2 YFSETQ, per germline. J gave up 4 bases and V 7 bases, and 10 bases lay outside the gene matches. The CDR3 has 14 residues.

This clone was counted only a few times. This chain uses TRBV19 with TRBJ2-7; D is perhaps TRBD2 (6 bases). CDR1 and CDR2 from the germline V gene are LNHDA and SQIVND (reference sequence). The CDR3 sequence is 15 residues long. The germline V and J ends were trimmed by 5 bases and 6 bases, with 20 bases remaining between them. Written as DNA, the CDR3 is TGTGCCAGTAGTCGGTCGGGAGCGGAGGGCTTCGAGCAGTACTTC. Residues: CASSRSGAEGFEQYF. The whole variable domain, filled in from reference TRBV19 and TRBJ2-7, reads DGGITQSPKYLFRKEGQNVTLSCEQNLNHDAMYWYRQDPGQGLRLIYYSQIVNDFQKGDIAEGYSVSREKKESFPLTVTSAQKNPTAFYLCASSRSGAEGFEQYFGPGTRLTVT.

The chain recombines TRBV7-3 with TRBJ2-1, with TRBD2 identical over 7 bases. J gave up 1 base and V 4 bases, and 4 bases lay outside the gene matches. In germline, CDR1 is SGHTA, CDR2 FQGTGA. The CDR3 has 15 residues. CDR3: CASSSSGGSYNEQFF. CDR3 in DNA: TGTGCCAGCAGCTCCTCGGGGGGATCCTACAATGAGCAGTTCTTC. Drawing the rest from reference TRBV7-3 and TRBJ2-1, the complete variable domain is GAGVSQTPSNKVTEKGKYVELRCDPISGHTALYWYRQSLGQGPEFLIYFQGTGAADDSGLPNDRFFAVRPEGSVSTLKIQRTERGDSAVYLCASSSSGGSYNEQFFGPGTRLTVL.

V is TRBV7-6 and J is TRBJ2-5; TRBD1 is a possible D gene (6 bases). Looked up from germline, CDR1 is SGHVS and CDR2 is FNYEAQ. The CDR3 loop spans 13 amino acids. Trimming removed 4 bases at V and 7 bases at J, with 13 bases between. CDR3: CASSSNRVATQYF. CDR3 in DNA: TGTGCCAGCAGCTCCAACAGGGTTGCGACCCAGTACTTC. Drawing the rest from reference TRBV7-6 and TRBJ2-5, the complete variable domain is GAGVSQSPRYKVTKRGQDVALRCDPISGHVSLYWYRQALGQGPEFLTYFNYEAQQDKSGLPNDRFSAERPEGSISTLTIQRTEQRDSAMYRCASSSNRVATQYFGPGTRLLVL.

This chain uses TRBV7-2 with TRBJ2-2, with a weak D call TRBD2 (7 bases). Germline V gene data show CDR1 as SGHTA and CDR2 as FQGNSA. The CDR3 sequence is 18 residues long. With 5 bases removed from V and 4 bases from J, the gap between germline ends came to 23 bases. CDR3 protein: CASSKGGGFRVGTGELFF. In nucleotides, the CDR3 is TGTGCCAGCAGCAAGGGCGGGGGCTTCAGGGTAGGCACCGGGGAGCTGTTTTTT.

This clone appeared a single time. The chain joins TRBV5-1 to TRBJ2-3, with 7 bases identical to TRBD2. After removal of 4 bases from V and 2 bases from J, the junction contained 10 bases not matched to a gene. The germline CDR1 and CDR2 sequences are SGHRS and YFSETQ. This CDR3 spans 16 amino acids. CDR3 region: CASSARGGRATDTQYF. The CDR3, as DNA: TGCGCCAGCAGCGCTAGGGGCGGGAGAGCCACAGATACGCAGTATTTT.